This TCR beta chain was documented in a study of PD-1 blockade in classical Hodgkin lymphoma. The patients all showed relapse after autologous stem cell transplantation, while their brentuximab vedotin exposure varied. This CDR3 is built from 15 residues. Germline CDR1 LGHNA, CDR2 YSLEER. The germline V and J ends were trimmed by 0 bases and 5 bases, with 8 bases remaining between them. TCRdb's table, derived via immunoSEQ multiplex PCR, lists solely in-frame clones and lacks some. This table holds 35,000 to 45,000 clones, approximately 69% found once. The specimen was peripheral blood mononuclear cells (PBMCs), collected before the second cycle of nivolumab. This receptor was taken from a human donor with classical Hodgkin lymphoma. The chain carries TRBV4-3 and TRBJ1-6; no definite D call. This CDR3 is CASSQERGHNSPLHF. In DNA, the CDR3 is TGCGCCAGCAGCCAAGAGAGAGGTCATAATTCACCCCTCCACTTT.